The next 13 T cell receptor beta chains were all read from a single sample in a study of T cell repertoires in cytomegalovirus infection (dated by TCRdb to the late 2010s). The data were produced on an Illumina HiSeq 1500. Using fastp at Q25 and MiXCR, TCRdb reprocessed the public reads and kept productive beta chains. One record per CDR3 amino acid sequence lists the most common genes and DNA. A total of 450,000 to 600,000 distinct CDR3 sequences appear in this sample, approximately 10% of them only once. The biggest ten clones account for roughly 10% of the sample. Sequenced material: PBMCs. The receptors come from a human donor in good health (CMV status not recorded). Some clones in this sample may be carry-over from other donors' samples.

In its sample, this clonotype was seen a few times. The genes are TRBV13 and TRBJ2-2, with 13 nucleotides matching TRBD2. V shed 5 bases and J 0 bases; nucleotides not matched to a gene: 15. CDR1 is PRHDT, CDR2 FYEKMQ, per germline (reference sequence). This CDR3 contains 21 residues. The CDR3 reads CASSPRGLAGPEFANTGELFF. CDR3 bases: TGTGCCAGCAGCCCCCGGGGACTAGCGGGACCAGAGTTCGCGAACACCGGGGAGCTGTTTTTT.

This clonotype was seen a handful of times. The chain employs TRBV2 and TRBJ1-1; D gene unclear. The CDR3 totals 11 residues. Germline V CDR1 and CDR2: SNHLY, FYNNEI. Trimming pared 10 bases from V and 0 bases from J, leaving 6 bases between. The CDR3 sequence is CATVMNTEAFF. CDR3 nucleotide sequence: TGTGCCACCGTTATGAACACTGAAGCTTTCTTT.

This clonotype was observed a handful of times. A read error may explain this, as a much larger clone is one base away. The V and J genes are TRBV6-6 and TRBJ2-3; tentatively, D is TRBD1 or TRBD2 (6 bases each). The CDR3 runs to 12 residues. The V end lost 6 bases, the J end lost 4 bases, and 8 bases lay between the germline ends. The germline gives CDR1 MNHNY, CDR2 SVGAGI (reference sequence). The chain's CDR3 is CASRGGSDTQYF. CDR3 nucleotides: TGTGCCAGCAGGGGGGGCTCAGATACGCAGTATTTT.

In its sample, this clonotype was seen many times. CDR3 nucleotide sequence: TGTGCCAGCAGTTTTACGATCCCCTACGAGCAGTACTTC. Protein: CASSFTIPYEQYF. The chain is built from TRBV12-3 or TRBV12-4 and TRBJ2-7; D is ambiguous. This CDR3 comprises 13 residues. The germline V and J ends were trimmed by 3 bases and 2 bases, with 8 bases remaining between them.

The rearrangement joins TRBV5-1 to TRBJ2-2, with D maybe TRBD1 (6 bases). Germline lookup yields CDR1 SGHRS and CDR2 YFSETQ. Trimming pared 4 bases from V and 6 bases from J, leaving 13 bases between. The CDR3 has 14 amino acids. CDR3 residues: CASSPSGESGELFF. The CDR3 region has the DNA TGCGCCAGCAGCCCATCAGGGGAATCCGGGGAGCTGTTTTTT. Full variable domain (missing parts from reference TRBV5-1 and TRBJ2-2): KAGVTQTPRYLIKTRGQQVTLSCSPISGHRSVSWYQQTPGQGLQFLFEYFSETQRNKGNFPGRFSGRQFSNSRSEMNVSTLELGDSALYLCASSPSGESGELFFGEGSRLTVL.

This clonotype came up many times. One end of the junction is discordant with germline, which a read error may explain. Here the CDR3 reads CASSLAARNTGELFF. CDR3 in DNA: TGTGCCAGCAGTTTAGCGGCCAGGAACACCGGGGAGCTGTTTTTT. The rearrangement links TRBV11-2 to TRBJ2-2, with D maybe TRBD2 (6 bases). The CDR3 is 15 residues long. The germline CDR1 and CDR2 sequences are SGHAT and FQNNGV.

This clonotype was detected many times. V is TRBV27 and J is TRBJ1-6, with 9 bases aligning to TRBD1. CDR3 length: 14 amino acids. V shed 5 bases and J 9 bases; nucleotides not matched to a gene: 5. CDR1 is MNHEY and CDR2 is SMNVEV in the germline V gene (reference sequence). The CDR3 DNA reads TGTGCCAGCAGTGTCGACAGGGGGACTTCACCCCTCCACTTT. Translating gives CASSVDRGTSPLHF.

In this sample, this clonotype turned up many times. The chain employs TRBV7-8 and TRBJ2-2; D gene ambiguous. The germline V gene encodes CDR1 SGHVS and CDR2 FQNEAQ. The length of the CDR3 is 13 residues. Trimming pared 1 base from V and 7 bases from J, leaving 7 bases between. This CDR3 reads CASSLDRGGELFF. CDR3 coding DNA: TGTGCCAGCAGCTTAGACCGTGGCGGGGAGCTGTTTTTT.

This clonotype was found many times. This chain links TRBV12-3 or TRBV12-4 with TRBJ1-2; 9 bases line up with TRBD1. The CDR3 sequence is 16 residues long. V trimming: 9 bases; J trimming: 2 bases; junction bases outside the gene matches: 13. This CDR3 reads CASSWGLTGGNYGYTF. CDR3 DNA: TGTGCCAGTTCGTGGGGTTTGACAGGGGGGAACTATGGCTACACCTTC.

This clonotype occurred many times. The chain is built from TRBV5-1 and TRBJ1-2; 9 bases are a match to TRBD1. After removal of 2 bases from V and 0 bases from J, the junction contained 8 bases not matched to a gene. The V gene's germline CDR1 is SGHRS and CDR2 YFSETQ. The CDR3 has 17 amino acids. In DNA form, the CDR3 reads TGCGCCAGCAGCTTAACTGGACAGGGGCCGACTAACTATGGCTACACCTTC. It codes for CASSLTGQGPTNYGYTF.

This clonotype was observed many times. This rearrangement joins TRBV5-1 to TRBJ1-4; weak D call: TRBD1 (5 bases). The CDR3 length is 15 residues. Deletions cut 0 bases from V and 10 bases from J, with 16 bases between. Germline values: CDR1 SGHRS, CDR2 YFSETQ. The CDR3 DNA follows: TGCGCCAGCAGCTTGGATGATGCCTCGAGGGGAAAACTGTTTTTT. Its translation is CASSLDDASRGKLFF.

The chain carries TRBV20-1 and TRBJ2-7; 8 nucleotides agree with TRBD2. V dropped 3 bases and J dropped 5; count of bases not matched to a gene: 6. The CDR3 length is 13 residues. Germline V gene data show CDR1 as DFQATT and CDR2 as SNEGSKA (reference sequence). The CDR3 DNA reads TGCAGTGCTAGGGACGGGAGGGCCGACGAGCAGTACTTC. It codes for CSARDGRADEQYF.

The chain has TRBV29-1 and TRBJ1-3; weak D call: TRBD1 (5 bases). Germline CDR1 SQVTM, CDR2 ANQGSEA. The V end lost 4 bases, the J end lost 0 bases, and 13 bases lay between the germline ends. This CDR3 comprises 15 residues. The CDR3: CSVGVRGISGNTIYF. The CDR3, as DNA: TGCAGCGTTGGAGTTCGGGGCATCTCTGGAAACACCATATATTTT.